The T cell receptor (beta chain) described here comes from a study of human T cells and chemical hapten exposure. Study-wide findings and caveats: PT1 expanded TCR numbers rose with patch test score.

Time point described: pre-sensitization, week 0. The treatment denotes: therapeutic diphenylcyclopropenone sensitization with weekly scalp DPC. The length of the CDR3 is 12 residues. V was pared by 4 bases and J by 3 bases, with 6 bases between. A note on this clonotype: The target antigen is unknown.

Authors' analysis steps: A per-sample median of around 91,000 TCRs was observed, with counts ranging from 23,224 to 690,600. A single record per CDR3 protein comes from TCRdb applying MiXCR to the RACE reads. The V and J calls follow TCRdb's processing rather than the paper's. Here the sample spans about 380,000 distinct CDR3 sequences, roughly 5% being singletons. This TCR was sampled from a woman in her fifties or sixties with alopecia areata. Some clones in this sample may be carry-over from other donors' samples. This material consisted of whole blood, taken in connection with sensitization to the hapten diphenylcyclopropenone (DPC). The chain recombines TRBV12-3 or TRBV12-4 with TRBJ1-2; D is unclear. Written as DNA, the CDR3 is TGTGCCAGCAGTTACGGATACTATGGCTACACCTTC. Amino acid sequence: CASSYGYYGYTF.